A selection of T cell receptor beta chains follows, all from one sample in a study of cytomegalovirus exposure and HLA in healthy donors. Libraries were prepared by immunoSEQ multiplex PCR; TCRdb keeps only in-frame clonotypes and omits some of them. The sample has tens of thousands of clones, roughly 97% seen once. The sample was PBMCs. The receptors here all came from a man between 18 and 35 years old in good health and CMV-seronegative. CDR3s include the opening cysteine and the closing phenylalanine or tryptophan. A D gene is named only where the DNA matches it firmly.

v_gene: TRBV19
j_gene: TRBJ2-1
d_gene: TRBD2
CDR3nt: TGTGCCAGTAGTTCATTAGCGGGGGAGCAGTTCTTC
CDR3aa: CASSSLAGEQFF

v_gene: TRBV4-1
j_gene: TRBJ2-3
d_gene: TRBD1
CDR3nt: TGCGCCAGCAGCCAAGAAGATACGACAGGGGATACGCAGTATTTT
CDR3aa: CASSQEDTTGDTQYF

v_gene: TRBV19
j_gene: TRBJ2-7
d_gene: TRBD2
CDR3nt: TGTGCCAGTAGACTTAGCGGGACCTACGAGCAGTACTTC
CDR3aa: CASRLSGTYEQYF

v_gene: TRBV29-1
j_gene: TRBJ2-3
d_gene: -
CDR3nt: TGCAGTTATACGGGTACAGGGTATAGAACAGATACGCAGTATTTT
CDR3aa: CSYTGTGYRTDTQYF

v_gene: TRBV19
j_gene: TRBJ1-2
d_gene: -
CDR3nt: TGTGCCAGTAGTATAGAGGGAGCCACGGGAGACTATGGCTACACCTTC
CDR3aa: CASSIEGATGDYGYTF

v_gene: TRBV29-1
j_gene: TRBJ1-1
d_gene: TRBD1
CDR3nt: TGCAGCGTTGAGGACAGGGGTGTGAGTGCTGAAGCTTTCTTT
CDR3aa: CSVEDRGVSAEAFF

v_gene: TRBV19
j_gene: TRBJ1-1
d_gene: -
CDR3nt: TGTGCCAGTAGTATGGGCCCCATAGGGAGCACTGAAGCTTTCTTT
CDR3aa: CASSMGPIGSTEAFF

v_gene: TRBV5-1
j_gene: TRBJ2-7
d_gene: TRBD2
CDR3nt: TGCGCCAGCAGCTTGTGGTCTAGCGGGACATCCTACGAGCAGTACTTC
CDR3aa: CASSLWSSGTSYEQYF

v_gene: TRBV28
j_gene: TRBJ2-7
d_gene: TRBD2
CDR3nt: TGTGCCAGCAGTAGCGGGGCGCATAGGAACGAGCAGTACTTC
CDR3aa: CASSSGAHRNEQYF

v_gene: TRBV28
j_gene: TRBJ2-7
d_gene: TRBD2
CDR3nt: TGTGCCAGCAGTGGACTAGCGAGCTCCTACGAGCAGTACTTC
CDR3aa: CASSGLASSYEQYF

v_gene: TRBV2
j_gene: TRBJ2-3
d_gene: -
CDR3nt: TGTGCCAGCAGTTTCGGGGTCAGCACAGATACGCAGTATTTT
CDR3aa: CASSFGVSTDTQYF